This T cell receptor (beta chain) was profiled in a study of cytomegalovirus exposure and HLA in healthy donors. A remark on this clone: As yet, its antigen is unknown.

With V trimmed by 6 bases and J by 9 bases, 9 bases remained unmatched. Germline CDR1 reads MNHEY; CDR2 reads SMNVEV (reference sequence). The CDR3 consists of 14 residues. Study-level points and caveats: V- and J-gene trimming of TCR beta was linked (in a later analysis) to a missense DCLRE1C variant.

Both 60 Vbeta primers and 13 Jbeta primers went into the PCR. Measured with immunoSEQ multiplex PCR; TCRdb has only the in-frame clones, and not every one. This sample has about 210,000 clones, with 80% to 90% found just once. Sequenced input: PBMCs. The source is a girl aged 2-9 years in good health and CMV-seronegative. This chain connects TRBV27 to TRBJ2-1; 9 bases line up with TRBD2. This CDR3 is CASRGPSGIFEQFF. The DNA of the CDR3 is TGTGCCAGCAGGGGCCCTAGCGGGATTTTTGAGCAGTTCTTC.